The 20 T cell receptor beta chains below all came from one sample that was sequenced in a study of response to subunit inactivated influenza vaccine. One entry per CDR3 protein results from TCRdb running MiXCR on the RT-PCR reads. The sample carries about 170,000 distinct CDR3 sequences, about 12% recorded once. The same sample was also used in a study of T cells expressing NK-cell markers. From that report: TCR beta cDNA was made by 5'RACE template switching with UMIs.

This material consisted of CD8+ T cells sorted from PBMCs, taken 11 to 12 days after vaccination. The receptors shown here come from a middle-aged man who received an inactivated influenza vaccine.

This clonotype appeared many times. The chain couples TRBV2 to TRBJ2-1; D is undetermined. Germline CDR1 is SNHLY and CDR2 is FYNNEI. V lost 1 base to trimming and J lost 6 bases, with 7 bases between them. The CDR3 totals 13 residues. DNA for the CDR3: TGTGCCAGCAGTGAAGTGGAGTTCAATGAGCAGTTCTTC. Protein product: CASSEVEFNEQFF.

The gene calls are TRBV12-3 or TRBV12-4 and TRBJ2-1, with D possibly matching TRBD2 (7 bases). Trimming pared 5 bases from V and 5 bases from J, leaving 16 bases between. The CDR3 covers 15 residues. CDR3 nucleotide sequence: TGTGCCAGCAGTCCTCGGGGGGCCCGAAACAATGAGCAGTTCTTC. It codes for CASSPRGARNNEQFF.

This clonotype showed up just a few times. The genes are TRBV20-1 and TRBJ2-7, with a possible D match to TRBD1 (5 bases). The CDR3 extends over 13 amino acids. V lost 6 bases and J 4 bases, leaving 16 bases between the germline ends. The germline V gene encodes CDR1 DFQATT and CDR2 SNEGSKA (reference sequence). CDR3 sequence (DNA): TGCAGTGCGACGTGGACACGACCTTACGAGCAGTACTTC. Amino acids: CSATWTRPYEQYF.

This clonotype occurred a few times. This sequence joins TRBV2 and TRBJ1-5, with 8 bases lining up with TRBD1. Germline CDR1 SNHLY, CDR2 FYNNEI. The CDR3 is 15 residues long. The trim removed 2 bases at V and 6 bases at J, leaving 6 bases unmatched. This CDR3 reads CASSERDRSGQPQHF. The CDR3, as DNA: TGTGCCAGCAGTGAAAGGGACAGGTCTGGTCAGCCCCAGCATTTT.

This clonotype occurred once. In nucleotides, the CDR3 is TGTGCCACCAGCCTGCGGGTGTCCCCCCACAATGAGCAGTTCTTC. Translating it yields CATSLRVSPHNEQFF. V usage is TRBV15 and J usage is TRBJ2-1, with D perhaps TRBD2 (5 bases). This CDR3 region has 15 residues. Trimming removed 5 bases from V and 5 bases from J, with 16 bases in between. CDR1 and CDR2 (germline): LNHNV, YYDKDF (reference sequence).

The chain couples TRBV3-1 to TRBJ2-3; 8 bases align to TRBD2. Trimming took 2 bases from V and 4 from J; bases not matched to a gene: 11. There are 17 residues in the CDR3. The germline gives CDR1 LGHDT, CDR2 YNNKEL (reference sequence). CDR3: CASSQYPGLELADTQYF. DNA for the CDR3: TGTGCCAGCAGCCAATACCCGGGACTAGAGTTAGCAGATACGCAGTATTTT.

This rearrangement joins TRBV10-2 to TRBJ2-7; D unclear. Germline V gene lookup returns CDR1 WSHSY and CDR2 SAAADI. This CDR3 spans 15 amino acids. Trimming removed 0 bases from V and 2 bases from J, with 11 bases in between. CDR3: CASSESTPSAYEQYF. In DNA form, the CDR3 reads TGCGCCAGCAGTGAGTCGACTCCTTCCGCCTACGAGCAGTACTTC.

This clonotype was picked up many times. The rearrangement joins TRBV29-1 to TRBJ2-1; D gene unclear. The CDR3 loop spans 11 amino acids. Per the germline V gene, CDR1 is SQVTM and CDR2 is ANQGSEA. V lost 7 bases and J 10 bases, leaving 14 bases between the germline ends. The CDR3 DNA is TGCAGCGGGACGGGTATGGCGGAGCAGTTCTTC. This codes for CSGTGMAEQFF.

The chain is built from TRBV4-3 and TRBJ1-1; 10 positions match TRBD1. V shed 4 bases and J 0 bases; nucleotides not matched to a gene: 14. Germline V gene lookup returns CDR1 LGHNA and CDR2 YSLEER. The CDR3 loop spans 19 amino acids. The CDR3 sequence: CASSLTSGTGAFMNTEAFF. Written as DNA, the CDR3 is TGCGCCAGCAGCCTTACGTCCGGGACAGGGGCCTTTATGAACACTGAAGCTTTCTTT.

The J gene is TRBJ2-7, the V gene TRBV9; either TRBD1 or TRBD2 may supply D (7 bases each). The CDR3 loop spans 13 amino acids. Germline assignment: CDR1 SGDLS and CDR2 YYNGEE. Trimming left V 7 bases short and J 6 bases short, with 17 bases between. The CDR3: CASGSGGAREQYF. CDR3 DNA sequence: TGTGCCAGCGGGTCAGGGGGGGCTCGCGAGCAGTACTTC.

The sample holds a few counts of this clonotype. This rearrangement joins TRBV24-1 to TRBJ2-1, with 7 bases matching TRBD1. The CDR3 consists of 15 residues. Looked up from germline, CDR1 is KGHDR and CDR2 is SFDVKD. The junction had 10 bases not matched to a gene; V was cut back by 4 bases and J by 8 bases. CDR3 DNA: TGTGCCACCAGTGAGCTAGGGGGCGGCATCTATGAGCAGTTCTTC. Its translation is CATSELGGGIYEQFF.

This CDR3 is CASSRHAYSNTGELFF. The CDR3 nucleotides are TGTGCCAGCAGTCGCCACGCCTATTCGAACACCGGGGAGCTGTTTTTT. The chain combines TRBV6-2 or TRBV6-3 with TRBJ2-2; D gene unclear. Trimming cost V 5 bases and J 0 bases, with 13 bases left between them. Germline values: CDR1 MNHEY, CDR2 SVGEGT. The CDR3 extends over 16 amino acids.

This clonotype was detected a few times. The chain uses TRBV28 and TRBJ2-1; no clear D. From germline, CDR1 is MDHEN and CDR2 SYDVKM. Trimming removed 5 bases at V and 15 bases at J, with 17 bases between. CDR3 length equals 12 residues. The CDR3 loop is CASSADTHPGFF. CDR3 DNA sequence: TGTGCCAGCAGTGCCGACACCCACCCTGGGTTCTTC.

This clonotype was observed a handful of times. This sequence joins TRBV20-1 and TRBJ2-1, with D tentatively TRBD2 (5 bases). V was shortened by 0 bases and J by 5 bases, with 8 bases between the two germline ends. CDR3 length equals 13 residues. From germline, CDR1 is DFQATT and CDR2 SNEGSKA (reference sequence). For the CDR3, the DNA is TGCAGTGCTAGAGATCGGCGGGACAATGAGCAGTTCTTC. It encodes CSARDRRDNEQFF.

This clonotype showed up many times. The J gene is TRBJ2-1, the V gene TRBV7-9, with TRBD1 matching 7 bases. Trimming removed 5 bases from V and 6 bases from J; junction bases left unmatched: 13. The CDR3 totals 16 residues. Germline V lookup: CDR1 SEHNR, CDR2 FQNEAQ (reference sequence). CDR3 sequence reads: CASSLKGTETPNEQFF. CDR3 DNA sequence: TGTGCCAGCAGCCTAAAAGGGACAGAAACGCCCAATGAGCAGTTCTTC. Using reference TRBV7-9 and TRBJ2-1 for the parts outside the CDR3, the full variable domain is DTGVSQNPRHKITKRGQNVTFRCDPISEHNRLYWYRQTLGQGPEFLTYFQNEAQLEKSRLLSDRFSAERPKGSFSTLEIQRTEQGDSAMYLCASSLKGTETPNEQFFGPGTRLTVL.

This clonotype was counted at least ten times. The chain combines TRBV4-2 with TRBJ2-7; D call uncertain. Trimming took off 3 bases at V and 3 bases at J, with 6 bases between the two ends. This CDR3 contains 12 residues. Germline V gives CDR1 LGHNA, CDR2 YNFKEQ. The CDR3 sequence: CASSHDFYEQYF. CDR3 nucleotide sequence: TGTGCCAGCAGCCACGACTTCTACGAGCAGTACTTC.

This clonotype has at least ten counts. V is TRBV4-1 and J is TRBJ2-1; 12 nucleotides line up with TRBD2. The CDR3 runs to 16 residues. V lost 4 bases and J lost 10; bases outside the gene matches: 11. Per germline, CDR1 MGHRA and CDR2 YSYEKL. The CDR3 DNA is TGCGCCAGCAGCCGGGGGACTAGCGGGTCCCTCCAGGAGCAGTTCTTC. Protein product: CASSRGTSGSLQEQFF.

A few counts support this clonotype. V and J are TRBV27 and TRBJ2-2; tentatively, D is TRBD2 (5 bases). CDR1 and CDR2 from the germline V gene are MNHEY and SMNVEV (reference sequence). V was pared by 3 bases and J by 0 bases, with 14 bases between. This CDR3 region has 17 residues. The CDR3 is CASSLLGVSTNTGELFF. For the CDR3, the DNA is TGTGCCAGCAGTTTGCTCGGGGTCTCCACGAACACCGGGGAGCTGTTTTTT.

This clonotype was counted at least ten times. The chain employs TRBV12-3 or TRBV12-4 and TRBJ1-2; D is uncertain. Trimming shortened V by 1 base and J by 7 bases, and 7 bases separated the two germline ends. The length of the CDR3 is 12 residues. CDR3 nucleotide sequence: TGTGCCAGCAGTTTAGGATACAGTGGCTACACCTTC. This sequence encodes CASSLGYSGYTF.

This clonotype was recorded at least ten times. J is TRBJ2-3 and V is TRBV28; D is uncertain. Germline CDR1 is MDHEN and CDR2 is SYDVKM. CDR3 length: 15 residues. V was trimmed by 3 bases and J by 0 bases, leaving 10 bases between them. Written as DNA, the CDR3 is TGTGCCAGCAGTTTGGCTCCCACTAGCACAGATACGCAGTATTTT. As protein: CASSLAPTSTDTQYF.